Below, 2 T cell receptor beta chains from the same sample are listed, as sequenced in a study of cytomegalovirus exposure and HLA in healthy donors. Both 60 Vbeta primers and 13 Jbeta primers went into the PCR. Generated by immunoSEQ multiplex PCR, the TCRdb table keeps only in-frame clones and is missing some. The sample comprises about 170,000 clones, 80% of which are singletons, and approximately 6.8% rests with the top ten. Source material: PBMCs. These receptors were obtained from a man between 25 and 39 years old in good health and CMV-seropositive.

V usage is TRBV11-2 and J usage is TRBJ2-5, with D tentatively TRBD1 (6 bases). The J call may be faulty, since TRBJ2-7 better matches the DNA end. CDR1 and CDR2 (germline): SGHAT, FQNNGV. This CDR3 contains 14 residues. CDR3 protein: CASSLLGQKGEQYF. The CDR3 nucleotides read TGTGCCAGCAGCTTATTAGGACAGAAAGGCGAGCAGTACTTC.

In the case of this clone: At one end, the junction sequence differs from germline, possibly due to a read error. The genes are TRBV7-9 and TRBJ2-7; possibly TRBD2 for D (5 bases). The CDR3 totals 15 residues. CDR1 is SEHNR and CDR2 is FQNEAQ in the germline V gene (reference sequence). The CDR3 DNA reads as TGTTCCAGCAGCTTAAGTGTCAGCGGCTCCTACGAGCAGTACTTC. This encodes CSSSLSVSGSYEQYF.